Shown below are 26 T cell receptor beta chains from a single sample sequenced in a study of vaccination and CD4 T cells after COVID-19. TCRdb reanalysed the PCR reads using MiXCR and keeps one entry per CDR3 protein. The table has around 26,000 distinct CDR3 sequences, approximately 51% seen once. The time point is: late sampling 161 to 241 days after vaccination in a few convalescent patients. The sequences come from CD4+ T cells from blood, collected about 7 months after SARS-CoV-2 vaccination. All receptors come from a human donor who had recovered from COVID-19.

The rearrangement uses TRBV7-3 and TRBJ2-3, with TRBD1 identical over 8 bases. The germline V gene has CDR1 SGHTA and CDR2 FQGTGA. J was trimmed by 6 bases and V by 5 bases; bases with no gene match: 7. The CDR3 totals 14 residues. The CDR3 coding sequence is TGTGCCAGCAGCCCGTGGGACAGGTCCGATACGCAGTATTTT. Protein: CASSPWDRSDTQYF.

This clonotype was recorded a few times. J is TRBJ1-5 and V is TRBV7-9; 8 bases are shared with TRBD1. J gave up 7 bases and V 5 bases, and 10 bases lay outside the gene matches. The V gene's germline CDR1 is SEHNR and CDR2 FQNEAQ (reference sequence). The CDR3 covers 15 residues. CDR3 bases: TGTGCCAGCAGCCCAAACAGGGGGTCCGTCCAGCCCCAGCATTTT. This gives the protein CASSPNRGSVQPQHF.

This chain uses TRBV19 with TRBJ2-1; perhaps TRBD2 as D (7 bases). V was clipped by 7 bases and J by 3 bases, with 19 bases between them. The CDR3 is made up of 16 amino acids. Germline V gene data show CDR1 as LNHDA and CDR2 as SQIVND (reference sequence). CDR3 loop: CASTSWGAGDYNEQFF. The CDR3 DNA reads as TGTGCCAGTACCTCATGGGGGGCGGGAGACTACAATGAGCAGTTCTTC.

This chain joins TRBV6-5 and TRBJ2-1; 11 bases agree with TRBD2. Germline-derived CDR1 and CDR2 are MNHEY and SVGAGI. V lost 2 bases and J lost 6; bases outside the gene matches: 3. CDR3 length: 15 amino acids. The CDR3 sequence: CASSYGLAGSNEQFF. The DNA of the CDR3 is TGTGCCAGCAGTTACGGACTAGCGGGCAGCAATGAGCAGTTCTTC.

CDR3 region: CASSFIGDTQYF. The CDR3 DNA follows: TGTGCCAGCAGCTTCATCGGTGATACGCAGTATTTT. The chain has TRBV7-3 and TRBJ2-3, with D unclear. This CDR3 region has 12 residues. The V end lost 3 bases, the J end lost 6 bases, and 7 bases lay between the germline ends. Germline loops: CDR1 SGHTA, CDR2 FQGTGA.

This chain uses TRBV28 with TRBJ1-5, with D possibly being TRBD1 (6 bases). The CDR3 totals 16 residues. Trimming took off 4 bases at V and 5 bases at J, with 18 bases between the two ends. Germline CDR1 is MDHEN and CDR2 is SYDVKM. The DNA for the CDR3 is TGTGCCAGCAGTTCAACGGACAGAATCCGCTATCAGCCCCAGCATTTT. Its protein product is CASSSTDRIRYQPQHF.

This rearrangement joins TRBV28 to TRBJ2-7; 11 bases line up with TRBD2. Unmatched junction bases numbered 19, after V lost 5 bases and J lost 4 bases. This CDR3 region has 19 residues. Germline assignment: CDR1 MDHEN and CDR2 SYDVKM. The CDR3 nucleotides read TGTGCCAGCAGTCTCTTATTAGCGGGAGGGGGGGGACCGGGTTACGAGCAGTACTTC. Translated: CASSLLLAGGGGPGYEQYF.

The chain combines TRBV7-2 with TRBJ2-3; D possibly corresponds to TRBD2 (6 bases). This CDR3 is built from 15 residues. V was shortened by 3 bases and J by 12 bases, with 22 bases between the two germline ends. Germline loops: CDR1 SGHTA, CDR2 FQGNSA. The CDR3 sequence is CASSLALTAGPRQYF. The CDR3 bases are TGTGCCAGCAGCTTGGCGCTTACAGCGGGCCCCCGACAGTATTTT.

This clonotype was seen a few times. V usage is TRBV6-1 and J usage is TRBJ1-6, with 7 bases identical to TRBD1. The J segment lost 9 bases and the V segment lost 2 bases, leaving 10 bases of the junction unmatched. The CDR3 loop spans 16 amino acids. Per germline, CDR1 MNHNS and CDR2 SASEGT. CDR3 loop: CASSEFDRVSGSPLHF. The CDR3 coding sequence is TGTGCCAGCAGTGAATTTGACAGGGTGAGTGGTTCACCCCTCCACTTT.

This clonotype appeared a few times. The rearrangement uses TRBV28 and TRBJ2-3; 16 bases agree with TRBD2. CDR1 and CDR2 (germline): MDHEN, SYDVKM. The V segment lost 3 bases and the J segment 3 bases; nucleotides outside the gene matches: 3. The CDR3 contains 17 residues. CDR3 bases: TGTGCCAGCAGTTTGGGACTAGCGGGAGGGATAACAGATACGCAGTATTTT. Protein: CASSLGLAGGITDTQYF.

This chain uses TRBV19 with TRBJ2-5; 9 bases align to TRBD1. Trimming took 7 bases from V and 7 from J; bases not matched to a gene: 10. From germline, CDR1 is LNHDA and CDR2 SQIVND (reference sequence). The CDR3 runs to 14 residues. The CDR3 spells CASTKDRGGGTQYF. The CDR3 DNA follows: TGTGCCAGTACCAAGGACAGGGGAGGCGGGACCCAGTACTTC.

The chain joins TRBV19 to TRBJ2-4; 9 nucleotides align to TRBD1. The CDR3 is 18 amino acids. J lost 10 bases, V lost 4 bases, and 20 bases had no gene match. CDR1 is LNHDA and CDR2 is SQIVND in the germline V gene (reference sequence). The CDR3 DNA is TGTGCCAGTAGTACGCGACTACAAGGACAGGGGACCGACAGAATTCAGTACTTC. Protein: CASSTRLQGQGTDRIQYF.

The V gene is TRBV7-3, the J gene TRBJ2-3; possible D gene TRBD2, 5 bases. Germline CDR1 reads SGHTA; CDR2 reads FQGTGA. V was cut by 2 bases and J by 2 bases, with 8 bases left in between. This CDR3 is 14 amino acids long. CDR3: CASSLDGNTDTQYF. In DNA form, the CDR3 reads TGTGCCAGCAGCTTAGACGGGAACACAGATACGCAGTATTTT.

The genes are TRBV18 and TRBJ2-2; D unresolved. CDR1 is KGHSH and CDR2 is LQKENI in the germline V gene. V shed 7 bases and J shed 2 bases, with 11 bases lying between them. The CDR3 is 14 residues long. CDR3 residues: CASLSQRNTGELFF. CDR3 in DNA: TGTGCCAGCTTATCCCAGCGTAACACCGGGGAGCTGTTTTTT.

Here the CDR3 reads CATQRRGLGSPLHF. As DNA, the CDR3 is TGTGCCACCCAACGGCGGGGCCTGGGTTCACCCCTCCACTTT. The chain has TRBV12-3 or TRBV12-4 and TRBJ1-6, with D possibly matching TRBD1 (5 bases). V was cut by 10 bases and J by 9 bases, with 19 bases left in between. The CDR3 is 14 residues long.

The chain has TRBV7-2 and TRBJ2-1; D not certain. Trimming took off 2 bases at V and 0 bases at J, with 14 bases between the two ends. This CDR3 region has 17 residues. Germline loops: CDR1 SGHTA, CDR2 FQGNSA. The CDR3 region has the DNA TGTGCCAGCAGCTTAAGCTTCGGGCACAACTCCTACAATGAGCAGTTCTTC. It is translated as CASSLSFGHNSYNEQFF.

The gene calls are TRBV11-3 and TRBJ2-1; 9 bases agree with TRBD2. This CDR3 has 15 amino acids. V shed 5 bases, J shed 7 bases, and the junction held 9 bases outside the gene matches. The germline V gene encodes CDR1 SGHNT and CDR2 YENEEA. CDR3 DNA: TGTGCCAGCAGCCCTATAGCGGGAGCTCTGAATGAGCAGTTCTTC. It specifies CASSPIAGALNEQFF. Looking up the rest from reference TRBV11-3 and TRBJ2-1 gives the full variable domain: EAGVVQSPRYKIIEKKQPVAFWCNPISGHNTLYWYLQNLGQGPELLIRYENEEAVDDSQLPKDRFSAERLKGVDSTLKIQPAELGDSAVYLCASSPIAGALNEQFFGPGTRLTVL.

The chain couples TRBV28 to TRBJ1-6, with 7 bases that match TRBD1. The V gene's germline CDR1 is MDHEN and CDR2 SYDVKM. The junction had 5 bases not matched to a gene; V was cut back by 6 bases and J by 9 bases. The CDR3 extends over 13 amino acids. CDR3 DNA sequence: TGTGCCAGCAGCTCGCAGGGGGGTTCACCCCTCCACTTT. Protein product: CASSSQGGSPLHF.

V usage is TRBV28 and J usage is TRBJ2-3; the D gene could be TRBD1 or TRBD2 (6 bases each). Trimming shortened V by 5 bases and J by 4 bases, and 19 bases separated the two germline ends. The CDR3 has 16 residues. CDR1 and CDR2 (germline): MDHEN, SYDVKM. In nucleotides, the CDR3 is TGTGCCAGCAGTCAGATGACAGGTCCGGGAGCAGATACGCAGTATTTT. It yields the protein CASSQMTGPGADTQYF. Variable domain in full (rest from reference TRBV28 and TRBJ2-3): DVKVTQSSRYLVKRTGEKVFLECVQDMDHENMFWYRQDPGLGLRLIYFSYDVKMKEKGDIPEGYSVSREKKERFSLILESASTNQTSMYLCASSQMTGPGADTQYFGPGTRLTVL.

This clonotype was recorded once. The V and J genes are TRBV7-3 and TRBJ2-1; no definite D call. With 4 bases removed from V and 9 bases from J, the gap between germline ends came to 13 bases. CDR1 and CDR2 (germline): SGHTA, FQGTGA. This CDR3 has 13 amino acids. CDR3 sequence (DNA): TGTGCCAGCAGCTCCCCACAAAGCCGTGAGCAGTTCTTC. Amino acid sequence: CASSSPQSREQFF.

The chain links TRBV20-1 to TRBJ2-3; 10 bases are shared with TRBD2. CDR1 DFQATT and CDR2 SNEGSKA come from the germline V gene (reference sequence). V dropped 5 bases and J dropped 4; count of bases not matched to a gene: 3. This CDR3 is 13 amino acids long. CDR3 in amino acids: CSAASGGADTQYF. For the CDR3, the DNA is TGCAGTGCTGCTAGCGGGGGTGCAGATACGCAGTATTTT.

The rearrangement links TRBV7-2 to TRBJ2-6; no clear D. Germline lookup yields CDR1 SGHTA and CDR2 FQGNSA. Trimming left V 5 bases short and J 0 bases short, with 11 bases between. The CDR3 length is 16 residues. CDR3 amino acids: CASSPRLGSGANVLTF. The CDR3 coding sequence is TGTGCCAGCAGCCCCCGACTGGGCTCTGGGGCCAACGTCCTGACTTTC. The full variable domain, with the rest looked up from reference TRBV7-2 and TRBJ2-6, is GAGVSQSPSNKVTEKGKDVELRCDPISGHTALYWYRQSLGQGLEFLIYFQGNSAPDKSGLPSDRFSAERTGGSVSTLTIQRTQQEDSAVYLCASSPRLGSGANVLTFGAGSRLTVL.

This chain uses TRBV5-1 with TRBJ2-7; 9 bases are a match to TRBD2. The V gene end was trimmed by 1 base and the J gene end by 2 bases; junction bases not matched to a gene: 4. CDR1 and CDR2 from the germline V gene are SGHRS and YFSETQ. This CDR3 region has 15 residues. CDR3 amino acids: CASSLLSGRTYEQYF. CDR3 DNA sequence: TGCGCCAGCAGCTTGTTGAGCGGGAGGACCTACGAGCAGTACTTC.

The rearrangement uses TRBV4-1 and TRBJ2-7; D tentatively fits TRBD1 or TRBD2 (5 bases each). Germline V gene sequence: CDR1 MGHRA, CDR2 YSYEKL. Between the trimmed V and J ends, which lost 3 bases and 2 bases, there was a span of 11 bases. CDR3 length: 14 residues. CDR3 coding DNA: TGCGCCAGCAGCCATGGGGACGGCCCCTACGAGCAGTACTTC. It yields the protein CASSHGDGPYEQYF.

CDR3 amino acids: CASSLYRGLSNQPQHF. CDR3 DNA sequence: TGTGCCAGCAGCTTATACAGGGGACTTAGCAATCAGCCCCAGCATTTT. This chain uses TRBV7-2 with TRBJ1-5, with 7 bases lining up with TRBD1. From germline, CDR1 is SGHTA and CDR2 FQGNSA. The V segment lost 2 bases and the J segment 0 bases; nucleotides outside the gene matches: 4. The CDR3 consists of 16 residues.

In its sample, this clonotype was seen a few times. V usage is TRBV27 and J usage is TRBJ1-2; TRBD1 is a possible D gene (6 bases). Germline lookup yields CDR1 MNHEY and CDR2 SMNVEV (reference sequence). Trimming stripped 0 bases from V and 4 bases from J, with 9 bases between. The CDR3 is 14 residues long. CDR3 DNA sequence: TGTGCCAGCAGTTTATCCGGGGGCGGCTATGGCTACACCTTC. This encodes CASSLSGGGYGYTF.